This TCR beta chain was identified during a study of regulatory T cells in long-lasting Graves disease. Through Arm-PCR of CDR3 regions and iRepertoire HTBI primers, TCR beta libraries were built. Each CDR3 protein gets one entry after TCRdb re-called the multiplex PCR reads with MiXCR. The repertoire holds about 440,000 distinct CDR3 sequences, with about a sixth as singletons. This clonotype came up many times. There are 12 residues in the CDR3. V lost 2 bases and J 8 bases, leaving 6 bases between the germline ends. Germline V gene sequence: CDR1 SGHTA, CDR2 FQGNSA. Described time point: newly diagnosed GD, antithyroid drugs for less than 3 months. The TCR library used RNA extracted from PBMCs. These data were likewise used in another study, on T cells in Graves' hyperthyroidism and ophthalmopathy. That work adds: Most thyroid clonotypes expanded above 0.001 appeared in blood too.

This TCR derives from a woman in her twenties or thirties with Graves disease. This chain connects TRBV7-2 to TRBJ2-2; no reliable D call. Sequencing was performed on peripheral blood mononuclear cells (PBMCs), taken at new diagnosis, from a patient treated with antithyroid drugs. The CDR3 here is CASSLNSGELFF. DNA of the CDR3: TGTGCCAGCAGCTTAAATTCAGGGGAGCTGTTTTTT.